This passage covers 25 T cell receptor beta chains from one sample sequenced in a study of T cell repertoires in ileal Crohn's disease. Sequencing was performed with immunoSEQ multiplex PCR; in TCRdb, only in-frame clones are kept and a portion is missing. Among 6,700 or so clones listed, about 76% were seen once. Sample: ileal tissue. These TCRs come from an adult with Crohn's disease.

This chain connects TRBV15 to TRBJ1-5, with D hard to call. Trimming pared 5 bases from V and 4 bases from J, leaving 9 bases between. Germline CDR1 reads LNHNV; CDR2 reads YYDKDF (reference sequence). The CDR3 is 13 amino acids. CDR3 DNA sequence: TGTGCCACCAGCTATACAGTAAATCAGCCCCAGCATTTT. Protein product: CATSYTVNQPQHF.

The chain uses TRBV28 and TRBJ2-1, with 11 bases matching TRBD2. Unmatched junction bases numbered 9, after V lost 4 bases and J lost 4 bases. The germline V gene has CDR1 MDHEN and CDR2 SYDVKM. There are 17 residues in the CDR3. CDR3 nucleotides: TGTGCCAGCAGTTCATCCGGGACTAGCGGATTTTACAATGAGCAGTTCTTC. Translating it yields CASSSSGTSGFYNEQFF.

The chain is built from TRBV7-2 and TRBJ2-1; TRBD1 matches 12 bases. CDR1 and CDR2 from the germline V gene are SGHTA and FQGNSA. This CDR3 comprises 17 residues. V shed 3 bases and J 7 bases; nucleotides not matched to a gene: 10. The CDR3 DNA sequence: TGTGCCAGCAGCTTGTCCCGGGACAGGGGGCGGAGGAATGAGCAGTTCTTC. Protein: CASSLSRDRGRRNEQFF.

J is TRBJ2-2 and V is TRBV6-1, with unresolved D. Germline V CDR1 and CDR2: MNHNS, SASEGT. Between the trimmed V and J ends, which lost 6 bases and 0 bases, there was a span of 8 bases. CDR3 length: 14 residues. The CDR3 sequence is CASSLDSNTGELFF. The CDR3 DNA reads as TGTGCCAGCAGCTTAGACTCGAACACCGGGGAGCTGTTTTTT.

This chain connects TRBV6-1 to TRBJ2-5, with D perhaps matching TRBD2 (5 bases). The V end lost 3 bases, the J end lost 1 base, and 12 bases lay between the germline ends. The CDR3 extends over 15 amino acids. The germline V gene encodes CDR1 MNHNS and CDR2 SASEGT. The CDR3: CASSESSGSQETQYF. DNA for the CDR3: TGTGCCAGCAGTGAGTCATCGGGGTCCCAAGAGACCCAGTACTTC.

Only one count was recorded for this clone. This sequence joins TRBV15 and TRBJ2-5; tentative D call: TRBD1 (6 bases). V was pared by 1 base and J by 0 bases, with 12 bases between. This CDR3 region has 16 residues. Per germline, CDR1 LNHNV and CDR2 YYDKDF (reference sequence). CDR3 amino acids: CATSRGLGQYQETQYF. The CDR3 DNA is TGTGCCACCAGCAGAGGCCTCGGACAGTACCAAGAGACCCAGTACTTC.

The chain carries TRBV29-1 and TRBJ2-7; a possible D gene is TRBD1 (6 bases). Germline-derived CDR1 and CDR2 are SQVTM and ANQGSEA. The CDR3 is made up of 12 amino acids. V was pared by 7 bases and J by 2 bases, with 12 bases between. CDR3 region: CSGITGPYEQYF. CDR3 DNA sequence: TGCAGCGGGATTACAGGGCCCTACGAGCAGTACTTC.

The rearrangement joins TRBV30 to TRBJ2-4; D is possibly TRBD1 (5 bases). The germline V gene encodes CDR1 GTSNPN and CDR2 SVGIG (reference sequence). CDR3 length: 11 residues. The CDR3 nucleotides read TGTGCTCTGGGGCGGCTGAACATTCAGTACTTC. The encoded protein is CALGRLNIQYF.

The chain has TRBV10-3 and TRBJ1-2; the match to TRBD1 covers 10 bases. The CDR3 extends over 13 amino acids. V lost 8 bases to trimming and J lost 2 bases; unmatched junction nucleotides: 2. Germline assignment: CDR1 ENHRY and CDR2 SYGVKD. The CDR3: CAIAGQGNYGYTF. CDR3 coding DNA: TGTGCCATCGCGGGACAGGGGAACTATGGCTACACCTTC.

This CDR3 is CASSGPTTRGETQYF. In nucleotides, the CDR3 is TGTGCCAGCAGTGGACCGACTACCCGAGGAGAGACCCAGTACTTC. The chain uses TRBV6-1 and TRBJ2-5, with a possible D match to TRBD2 (5 bases). CDR3 length: 15 amino acids. The V and J ends lost 4 bases and 4 bases respectively, with 16 bases between them. Germline CDR1 MNHNS, CDR2 SASEGT.

V gene TRBV15 combines with J gene TRBJ2-3, with 7 bases identical to TRBD1. CDR3 size: 14 residues. Unmatched junction bases numbered 6, after V lost 4 bases and J lost 5 bases. The germline V gene has CDR1 LNHNV and CDR2 YYDKDF (reference sequence). CDR3 nucleotides: TGTGCCACCAGCAATAGACAGGGTCAAGATACGCAGTATTTT. It translates to CATSNRQGQDTQYF.

The V and J genes are TRBV15 and TRBJ2-7; tentatively, D is TRBD1 (5 bases). The CDR3 loop spans 16 amino acids. V lost 0 bases, J lost 7 bases, and 19 bases lay in between. Germline assignment: CDR1 LNHNV and CDR2 YYDKDF (reference sequence). This CDR3 is CATSRDRTPSIGEQYF. CDR3 sequence (DNA): TGTGCCACCAGCAGAGATCGGACACCGAGCATCGGGGAGCAGTACTTC.

CDR3 sequence reads: CAWRPPGGGYTF. The CDR3 DNA follows: TGTGCCTGGAGGCCCCCAGGGGGTGGCTACACCTTC. The J gene is TRBJ1-2, the V gene TRBV30, with 7 bases aligning to TRBD1. The CDR3 contains 12 residues. In germline, CDR1 is GTSNPN, CDR2 SVGIG (reference sequence). Losses at the gene ends were 3 bases for V and 7 bases for J; bases not matched to a gene: 5.

This clone was counted only a few times. This rearrangement joins TRBV7-8 to TRBJ2-7; D gene unclear. V lost 3 bases and J lost 5, with 5 bases in between. The CDR3 contains 11 residues. Germline V lookup: CDR1 SGHVS, CDR2 FQNEAQ. This CDR3 is CASSLHNEQYF. CDR3 bases: TGTGCCAGCAGCTTGCACAACGAGCAGTACTTC.

The chain has TRBV15 and TRBJ1-5; D unclear. This CDR3 has 15 amino acids. V dropped 6 bases and J dropped 6 bases, with 18 bases sitting between them. Germline CDR1 is LNHNV and CDR2 is YYDKDF (reference sequence). CDR3 region: CATSRNMEGGQPQHF. The CDR3 DNA sequence: TGTGCCACCAGTAGAAATATGGAAGGCGGTCAGCCCCAGCATTTT.

The chain joins TRBV6-5 to TRBJ2-2, with a tentative D call TRBD2 (7 bases). Germline V CDR1 and CDR2: MNHEY, SVGAGI. This CDR3 is 15 amino acids long. V lost 6 bases and J lost 9, with 20 bases in between. CDR3 region: CASSGPGGRMRELFF. The DNA of the CDR3 is TGTGCCAGCAGCGGCCCCGGGGGGCGGATGAGGGAGCTGTTTTTT.

The chain has TRBV9 and TRBJ2-1, with 8 nucleotides matching TRBD2. This CDR3 contains 15 residues. The junction had 3 bases not matched to a gene; V was cut back by 0 bases and J by 4 bases. Germline-derived CDR1 and CDR2 are SGDLS and YYNGEE. The CDR3 spells CASSVDLAGYNEQFF. The CDR3 bases are TGTGCCAGCAGCGTAGATCTAGCGGGTTACAATGAGCAGTTCTTC. Together with reference TRBV9 and TRBJ2-1, the CDR3 gives the full variable domain: DSGVTQTPKHLITATGQRVTLRCSPRSGDLSVYWYQQSLDQGLQFLIQYYNGEERAKGNILERFSAQQFPDLHSELNLSSLELGDSALYFCASSVDLAGYNEQFFGPGTRLTVL.

This clone is a singleton in its sample. J is TRBJ2-1 and V is TRBV29-1, with 16 nucleotides matching TRBD2. J was trimmed by 8 bases and V by 6 bases; bases with no gene match: 7. Per germline, CDR1 SQVTM and CDR2 ANQGSEA. The CDR3 has 15 residues. CDR3 amino acids: CSVAGLAGGWDEQFF. CDR3 coding DNA: TGCAGCGTAGCGGGACTAGCGGGAGGGTGGGATGAGCAGTTCTTC.

The rearrangement links TRBV7-2 to TRBJ1-1; perhaps TRBD1 as D (5 bases). The CDR3 length is 14 residues. Germline V CDR1 and CDR2: SGHTA, FQGNSA. Between the trimmed V and J ends, which lost 4 bases and 2 bases, there was a span of 11 bases. The DNA for the CDR3 is TGTGCCAGCAGCTCCGCCGGGGGAAACACTGAAGCTTTCTTT. Translation gives CASSSAGGNTEAFF.

V gene TRBV6-6 combines with J gene TRBJ1-3; the match to TRBD1 covers 7 bases. The CDR3 covers 15 residues. V gave up 6 bases and J gave up 2 bases; unmatched junction bases: 7. Germline CDR1 MNHNY, CDR2 SVGAGI (reference sequence). For the CDR3, the DNA is TGTGCCAGCAGACACTTCACAGGGGCTGGAAACACCATATATTTT. The encoded protein is CASRHFTGAGNTIYF.

This clone occurred a few times. V and J are TRBV28 and TRBJ1-2, with D uncertain. CDR1 is MDHEN, CDR2 SYDVKM, per germline. V lost 6 bases, J lost 5 bases, and 16 bases lay in between. The CDR3 runs to 14 residues. CDR3 loop: CASRTPVGGYGYTF. CDR3 in DNA: TGTGCCAGCAGGACCCCGGTGGGCGGGTATGGCTACACCTTC.

The chain combines TRBV28 with TRBJ2-7, with 7 bases lining up with TRBD1. The CDR3 spans 12 residues. V shed 6 bases and J 6 bases; nucleotides not matched to a gene: 5. Germline V gene sequence: CDR1 MDHEN, CDR2 SYDVKM. The CDR3 sequence is CASRQGFGEQYF. The CDR3 DNA reads as TGTGCCAGCAGACAGGGGTTCGGCGAGCAGTACTTC.

V usage is TRBV4-1 and J usage is TRBJ1-5; D is undetermined. V was shortened by 0 bases and J by 0 bases, with 12 bases between the two germline ends. The length of the CDR3 is 17 residues. Germline V gene data show CDR1 as MGHRA and CDR2 as YSYEKL. The CDR3 region is CASSQDSRSLSNQPQHF. The CDR3 coding sequence is TGCGCCAGCAGCCAAGATTCGAGGAGCCTTAGCAATCAGCCCCAGCATTTT.

For the CDR3, the DNA is TGTGCCAGTAGTACACGGGACAGGAACACTGAAGCTTTCTTT. Translating gives CASSTRDRNTEAFF. The chain uses TRBV19 and TRBJ1-1; TRBD1 matches at 7 bases. The V and J ends lost 4 bases and 1 base, in that order; junction bases with no gene match: 3. The CDR3 has 14 amino acids. Germline CDR1 is LNHDA and CDR2 is SQIVND (reference sequence).

V is TRBV27 and J is TRBJ2-5; 9 nucleotides align to TRBD1. Germline values: CDR1 MNHEY, CDR2 SMNVEV (reference sequence). Losses at the gene ends were 5 bases for V and 5 bases for J; bases not matched to a gene: 3. The CDR3 loop spans 13 amino acids. CDR3 in amino acids: CASSTGGRETQYF. DNA for the CDR3: TGTGCCAGCAGTACAGGGGGCCGGGAGACCCAGTACTTC.